This T cell receptor beta chain is drawn from a study of regulatory T cells in long-lasting Graves disease. The wider study: A definition of persistent Graves' disease required over 5 years of antithyroid drugs plus positive TSH receptor antibodies.

The trim removed 4 bases at V and 3 bases at J, leaving 9 bases unmatched. This CDR3 has 16 residues. In germline, CDR1 is MNHEY, CDR2 SVGEGT. Arm-PCR of CDR3 regions and iRepertoire HTBI primers were the basis on which TCR beta libraries were built. One entry per CDR3 protein, called by TCRdb with MiXCR from the multiplex PCR reads. Of about 660,000 distinct CDR3 sequences listed, 25% to 30% are singletons. Time point meaning: persistent/refractory GD, antithyroid drugs over 5 years with positive TRAb. PBMC RNA was the source of the TCR library. This clonotype was observed a handful of times. The specimen comprised peripheral blood mononuclear cells (PBMCs), sampled when the disease was refractory, from a patient treated with antithyroid drugs. The origin of this receptor is a female donor with Graves disease. This chain links TRBV6-2 or TRBV6-3 with TRBJ2-7, with TRBD2 matching 10 bases. This chain's CDR3 is CASSSVSGRADYEQYF. CDR3 sequence (DNA): TGTGCCAGCAGTTCTGTCAGCGGGAGGGCCGACTACGAGCAGTACTTC.